This passage covers 23 T cell receptor beta chains from one sample sequenced in a study of post-analysis software for immune sequencing data. Each TCR beta cDNA library carried unique molecular identifiers. One entry per CDR3 protein, called by TCRdb with MiXCR from the PCR reads. This sample has about 770,000 distinct CDR3 sequences, with 46% found just once. The antigens of these receptors remain unknown. General observations from the study: In patients, five or six TRBV segments were more frequent than in controls, with TRBV5-6, TRBV5-1 and TRBV20-1 among them.

Sequencing was carried out using blood. The receptors originated from a girl aged 10 to 17 with multiple sclerosis.

The rearrangement joins TRBV5-1 to TRBJ2-7, with D possibly called TRBD1 or TRBD2 (5 bases each). The V and J ends lost 1 base and 5 bases respectively, with 16 bases between them. This CDR3 comprises 15 residues. CDR1 SGHRS and CDR2 YFSETQ come from the germline V gene. The CDR3 here is CASSLWDARAHEQYF. CDR3 DNA sequence: TGCGCCAGCAGCTTGTGGGACGCACGAGCCCACGAGCAGTACTTC. Supplemented by reference TRBV5-1 and TRBJ2-7, the full variable domain reads KAGVTQTPRYLIKTRGQQVTLSCSPISGHRSVSWYQQTPGQGLQFLFEYFSETQRNKGNFPGRFSGRQFSNSRSEMNVSTLELGDSALYLCASSLWDARAHEQYFGPGTRLTVT.

V usage is TRBV7-9 and J usage is TRBJ2-5; 11 bases fit TRBD2. The length of the CDR3 is 16 residues. Germline trimming cut 5 bases from V and 4 bases from J; bases unmatched to any gene: 9. Germline assignment: CDR1 SEHNR and CDR2 FQNEAQ (reference sequence). CDR3 sequence reads: CASSQFTSGGRETQYF. DNA for the CDR3: TGTGCCAGCAGCCAGTTCACTAGCGGGGGAAGAGAGACCCAGTACTTC.

This sequence joins TRBV4-3 and TRBJ1-2, with 7 bases that match TRBD1. The CDR3 sequence is 17 residues long. The germline V gene has CDR1 LGHNA and CDR2 YSLEER. V dropped 3 bases and J dropped 2; count of bases not matched to a gene: 12. CDR3 in DNA: TGCGCCAGCAGCCAGCCTCCGGGGACAGCGAGAAACTATGGCTACACCTTC. As protein: CASSQPPGTARNYGYTF.

The chain has TRBV7-9 and TRBJ2-4; D may be TRBD1 (6 bases). The J call is doubtful: the DNA matches TRBJ2-5 better. The CDR3 length is 16 residues. Germline V lookup: CDR1 SEHNR, CDR2 FQNEAQ (reference sequence). The CDR3 protein is CASSLNRDILKETQYF. In DNA form, the CDR3 reads TGTGCCAGCAGCTTAAACCGGGACATCCTTAAAGAGACCCAGTACTTC.

This chain connects TRBV20-1 to TRBJ2-7; the D gene could be TRBD1 or TRBD2 (6 bases each). This CDR3 has 16 amino acids. Germline CDR1 reads DFQATT; CDR2 reads SNEGSKA (reference sequence). Deletions cut 0 bases from V and 3 bases from J, with 18 bases between. This CDR3 is CSARDLIHREVYEQYF. The CDR3 nucleotides read TGCAGTGCTAGAGACCTAATACACAGGGAGGTCTACGAGCAGTACTTC.

This rearrangement joins TRBV15 to TRBJ1-4; D uncertain. Germline V lookup: CDR1 LNHNV, CDR2 YYDKDF (reference sequence). Trimming cost V 2 bases and J 8 bases, with 6 bases left between them. The CDR3 extends over 12 amino acids. CDR3 protein: CATSRQAEKLFF. The CDR3 DNA is TGTGCCACCAGCAGACAGGCGGAAAAACTGTTTTTT. The full variable domain, rest sourced from reference TRBV15 and TRBJ1-4, is DAMVIQNPRYQVTQFGKPVTLSCSQTLNHNVMYWYQQKSSQAPKLLFHYYDKDFNNEADTPDNFQSRRPNTSFCFLDIRSPGLGDTAMYLCATSRQAEKLFFGSGTQLSVL.

The CDR3, as DNA: TGCAGTGCTAGAGCGGGACAGGGGTGGGGAGAGACCCAGTACTTC. This gives the protein CSARAGQGWGETQYF. This chain uses TRBV20-1 with TRBJ2-5, with 10 bases identical to TRBD1. V lost 1 base and J lost 4; bases outside the gene matches: 6. The germline gives CDR1 DFQATT, CDR2 SNEGSKA (reference sequence). CDR3 size: 15 residues.

The table lists this clonotype with a few counts. The V call is TRBV12-3 or TRBV12-4, the J call TRBJ2-1; D may be TRBD2 (5 bases). This CDR3 is built from 14 residues. Trimming pared 6 bases from V and 7 bases from J, leaving 16 bases between. CDR3 residues: CASRPLGPGNEQFF. CDR3 DNA: TGTGCCAGCAGGCCACTAGGGCCGGGGAATGAGCAGTTCTTC.

V is TRBV20-1 and J is TRBJ2-1; D could derive from TRBD1 or TRBD2 (5 bases each). The closer fit of TRBJ2-7 to the DNA end suggests the J call may be wrong. The CDR3 is 15 residues long. Per the germline V gene, CDR1 is DFQATT and CDR2 is SNEGSKA (reference sequence). CDR3 nucleotides: TGCAGTGCTAGAGATCCGGCAGGGACCTACAATGAGCAGTACTTC. This sequence encodes CSARDPAGTYNEQYF.

The genes are TRBV14 and TRBJ2-3, with D maybe TRBD2 (6 bases). V dropped 0 bases and J dropped 6 bases, with 10 bases sitting between them. The CDR3 has 14 amino acids. Germline CDR1 and CDR2: SGHDN and FVKESK. CDR3 in amino acids: CASSQDSGVDTQYF. In nucleotides, the CDR3 is TGTGCCAGCAGCCAAGATTCGGGGGTGGATACGCAGTATTTT.

The chain recombines TRBV2 with TRBJ2-3, with a possible D match to TRBD1 (5 bases). V was cut by 4 bases and J by 0 bases, with 11 bases left in between. CDR1 SNHLY and CDR2 FYNNEI come from the germline V gene. CDR3 length: 15 amino acids. The DNA for the CDR3 is TGTGCCAGCAGTGCAGCAGGGTTTAGCACAGATACGCAGTATTTT. Protein sequence: CASSAAGFSTDTQYF.

The V gene is TRBV29-1, the J gene TRBJ2-1; D remains ambiguous. The germline V gene has CDR1 SQVTM and CDR2 ANQGSEA. V was clipped by 2 bases and J by 0 bases, with 11 bases between them. This CDR3 spans 15 amino acids. CDR3 nucleotide sequence: TGCAGCGTTGAAATCCGGGCAGGCTCCTACAATGAGCAGTTCTTC. This codes for CSVEIRAGSYNEQFF.

The chain recombines TRBV6-6 with TRBJ1-1; TRBD1 might be the D (5 bases). The germline V gene encodes CDR1 MNHNY and CDR2 SVGAGI (reference sequence). The CDR3 consists of 15 residues. V was clipped by 2 bases and J by 2 bases, with 12 bases between them. CDR3 nucleotides: TGTGCCAGCAGTTACCCGACAGACCGTAACACTGAAGCTTTCTTT. Its protein is CASSYPTDRNTEAFF.

The chain has TRBV24-1 and TRBJ1-2; a possible D gene is TRBD1 (5 bases). The CDR3 sequence is 14 residues long. V lost 0 bases and J lost 4, with 8 bases in between. Germline CDR1 is KGHDR and CDR2 is SFDVKD. The CDR3 DNA reads TGTGCCACCAGTGATTTGAGTACAGGCTATGGCTACACCTTC. Translating gives CATSDLSTGYGYTF.

The rearrangement links TRBV20-1 to TRBJ2-1; tentative D call: TRBD2 (5 bases). The CDR3 loop spans 13 amino acids. The germline CDR1 and CDR2 sequences are DFQATT and SNEGSKA (reference sequence). Trimming removed 5 bases at V and 4 bases at J, with 12 bases between. CDR3 amino acids: CSAEGVGYNEQFF. The CDR3 nucleotides are TGCAGTGCTGAGGGCGTGGGTTACAATGAGCAGTTCTTC.

This clonotype was found a few times. The chain has TRBV28 and TRBJ1-2, with TRBD1 matching 7 bases. This CDR3 has 15 residues. Germline trimming cut 5 bases from V and 5 bases from J; bases unmatched to any gene: 11. Germline-derived CDR1 and CDR2 are MDHEN and SYDVKM. CDR3 sequence reads: CASSPQSQGRYGYTF. CDR3 bases: TGTGCCAGCAGTCCACAATCACAGGGGCGGTATGGCTACACCTTC.

In this sample, this clonotype turned up a few times. V usage is TRBV12-3 or TRBV12-4 and J usage is TRBJ2-1; 13 bases are shared with TRBD2. CDR3 size: 15 residues. The V and J ends lost 5 bases and 10 bases, in that order; junction bases with no gene match: 8. CDR3 bases: TGTGCCAGCAGTCCACTAGCGGGAGGGGGCGGCGAGCAGTTCTTC. As protein: CASSPLAGGGGEQFF.

V and J are TRBV27 and TRBJ2-7, with 9 bases lining up with TRBD2. With V trimmed by 0 bases and J by 5 bases, 5 bases remained unmatched. The CDR3 is 15 amino acids. CDR1 and CDR2 (germline): MNHEY, SMNVEV (reference sequence). The CDR3, as DNA: TGTGCCAGCAGTTTATCGCGGGAGGGCCCCCACGAGCAGTACTTC. Its translation is CASSLSREGPHEQYF.

The V call is TRBV24-1, the J call TRBJ2-2; D ambiguous. Germline lookup yields CDR1 KGHDR and CDR2 SFDVKD. The CDR3 consists of 16 residues. V was trimmed by 0 bases and J by 6 bases, leaving 13 bases between them. CDR3 DNA: TGTGCCACCAGTGATTTGGCCAGCAAGGCAGCCGGGGAGCTGTTTTTT. Translation gives CATSDLASKAAGELFF.

This chain uses TRBV20-1 with TRBJ2-3; the D gene is possibly TRBD2 (6 bases). The germline CDR1 and CDR2 sequences are DFQATT and SNEGSKA (reference sequence). The CDR3 contains 13 residues. Trimming cost V 4 bases and J 0 bases, with 8 bases left between them. DNA of the CDR3: TGCAGTGCTATAGCGGAAAGCACAGATACGCAGTATTTT. Protein sequence: CSAIAESTDTQYF.

In its sample, this clonotype was seen a few times. This chain uses TRBV10-3 with TRBJ2-4; 12 nucleotides agree with TRBD1. The tail of the sequence fits TRBJ2-7 better, so the J call may be wrong. Germline assignment: CDR1 ENHRY and CDR2 SYGVKD. The CDR3 spans 13 residues. The CDR3 sequence is CAISGTGGNEQYF. In nucleotides, the CDR3 is TGTGCCATCAGCGGGACAGGGGGCAACGAGCAGTACTTC.

The chain combines TRBV20-1 with TRBJ2-3; TRBD2 agrees at 9 bases. J was trimmed by 5 bases and V by 6 bases; bases with no gene match: 15. Germline V gives CDR1 DFQATT, CDR2 SNEGSKA (reference sequence). The CDR3 length is 16 residues. The CDR3 DNA is TGCAGTGCCCCCGGCGGTATAGCGGGAGAGGTAGATACGCAGTATTTT. It translates to CSAPGGIAGEVDTQYF.

This clonotype has just a few counts. One end of the junction varies from germline; a read error may be responsible. CDR3 sequence (DNA): TGTGCCAGCAGTTTAGGGCAAATTGAAGCTTTCTTT. Protein: CASSLGQIEAFF. This chain joins TRBV7-8 and TRBJ1-1, with no clear D. Per the germline V gene, CDR1 is SGHVS and CDR2 is FQNEAQ. The CDR3 spans 12 residues.